Listed below are T cell receptor beta chains from one sample, sequenced in a study of post-analysis software for immune sequencing data. Each CDR3 protein is one row after TCRdb ran MiXCR on the PCR reads. The sample holds roughly 180,000 distinct CDR3 sequences; roughly 30% are singletons and the top ten take approximately 1.5%. What was sequenced was blood. These receptors originate from a girl under 18 with multiple sclerosis. Each CDR3 is given with its conserved first and last residue. The D gene is left open where the match is weak. Expanded clones get a size class; other rows say once, few or many, or leave the size out.

DNA	CDR3	V	J	size	D
TGTGCCAGCAGCTTAGAGCGGGAACTCTTACAAGAGACCCAGTACTTC	CASSLERELLQETQYF	TRBV7-8	TRBJ2-5	many	TRBD2
TGCGCCAGCCACCGGGACAGGGGATACAATGAGCAGTTCTTC	CASHRDRGYNEQFF	TRBV5-1	TRBJ2-1	.	TRBD1
TGCGCCAGCAGCTCGGGTTGGGAAAACACTGAAGCTTTCTTT	CASSSGWENTEAFF	TRBV5-1	TRBJ1-1	few	.
TGTGCCAGCAGTTCCCTTGCCAGGCATGCTAACTATGGCTACACCTTC	CASSSLARHANYGYTF	TRBV27	TRBJ1-2	many	.
TGTGCCAGCTCGCTGGACAGGAACGGCTACACCTTC	CASSLDRNGYTF	TRBV18	TRBJ1-2	.	TRBD1
TGCGCCAGCAGCAGCGGGACTAGTGACACGCAGTATTTT	CASSSGTSDTQYF	TRBV5-1	TRBJ2-3	many	TRBD2
TGTGCCAGCAGTCCGCCGGGACAGAGCTACGAGCAGTACTTC	CASSPPGQSYEQYF	TRBV28	TRBJ2-7	many	TRBD1
TGTGCCAGCAGCGTGAGGGACGGGGGGACCCAGTACTTC	CASSVRDGGTQYF	TRBV9	TRBJ2-5	many	.
TGCGCCAGCAGCTTGGTAGGACTTCTGGGGACAGATACGCAGTATTTT	CASSLVGLLGTDTQYF	TRBV5-1	TRBJ2-3	.	.
TGCAGTGCTAGATCCGGGACTACCTCCTACAATGAGCAGTTCTTC	CSARSGTTSYNEQFF	TRBV20-1	TRBJ2-1	.	TRBD2
TGTGCCAGCAGCTTTTTTTTGGGGGCCAATAATTCACCCCTCCACTTT	CASSFFLGANNSPLHF	TRBV11-2	TRBJ1-6	.	.
TGTGCCAGCTCACCACCGGACAGGGGGCCCTTCTACGAGCAGTACTTC	CASSPPDRGPFYEQYF	TRBV18	TRBJ2-7	.	TRBD1
TGTGCCAGCAGCGGGGTAGGGCCCCATGGCTACACCTTC	CASSGVGPHGYTF	TRBV7-9	TRBJ1-2	.	.
TGTGCCAGCAGCTTCGGACAGGGAACCTGCGAGCAGTACTTC	CASSFGQGTCEQYF	TRBV7-9	TRBJ2-7	few	TRBD1
TGCAGTGCTTCTTCCGGGACAACTCCTAACTATGGCTACACCTTC	CSASSGTTPNYGYTF	TRBV20-1	TRBJ1-2	few	.
TGTGCCAGCAGTTCCGTAGCGGGAGGTCCAGATACGCAGTATTTT	CASSSVAGGPDTQYF	TRBV12-3/TRBV12-4	TRBJ2-3	few	TRBD2
TGTGCCAGCAGTTTATATGCGGGAGTTCCGGCAGATACGCAGTATTTT	CASSLYAGVPADTQYF	TRBV28	TRBJ2-3	.	TRBD2
TGCAGCGTAGGAACCGGGACAGGGATGTACGAGCAGTACTTC	CSVGTGTGMYEQYF	TRBV29-1	TRBJ2-7	many	TRBD1
TGTGCCAGCAGTGAGTACGAGCAGTACTTC	CASSEYEQYF	TRBV2	TRBJ2-7	many	.
TGTGCCAGCATTGGCGACTCGCTGGGCTACAATGAGCAGTTCTTC	CASIGDSLGYNEQFF	TRBV6-5	TRBJ2-1	many	.
TGTGCCAGCAGCTCTGGGACTAGCTACTACGAGCAGTACTTC	CASSSGTSYYEQYF	TRBV7-9	TRBJ2-7	many	TRBD2
TGCAGCGTGGTACTGATTAGCGGGAACTCCTACAATGAGCAGTTCTTC	CSVVLISGNSYNEQFF	TRBV29-1	TRBJ2-1	many	TRBD2
TGTGCCAGCAGCGGTAGCGGCAACTCCTACGAGCAGTACTTC	CASSGSGNSYEQYF	TRBV7-2	TRBJ2-7	.	.
TGTGCCAGCAGTTTCGACCGCAATCAGCCCCAGCATTTT	CASSFDRNQPQHF	TRBV27	TRBJ1-5	.	.
TGCGCCAGCAGCTTAGGGGGGGATAGCAATCAGCCCCAGCATTTT	CASSLGGDSNQPQHF	TRBV5-1	TRBJ1-5	many	.
TGTGCCAGCAGCTCGACAGGGGTGAATAAGCAGTTCTTC	CASSSTGVNKQFF	TRBV7-9	TRBJ2-1	.	TRBD1
TGCGCCAGCAGCAAAGCGGTTAGCTCCTACAATGAGCAGTTCTTC	CASSKAVSSYNEQFF	TRBV5-1	TRBJ2-1	.	.
TGCGCCAGCAGCTTGGGGTGGGTTTTGGGGGAGCAGTTCTTC	CASSLGWVLGEQFF	TRBV5-1	TRBJ2-1	few	.
TGCGCCAGCAGCTTGATCCAGGGGGCGACGGCTGAAGCTTTCTTT	CASSLIQGATAEAFF	TRBV5-1	TRBJ1-1	.	TRBD1
TGTGCCAGCACCCGGACAGGAACTTTCGACAATGAGCAGTTCTTC	CASTRTGTFDNEQFF	TRBV6-5	TRBJ2-1	many	TRBD1
TGTGCCAGCAGCCAAGATTTACTAGCGGGAGGAAAGCTGGGAAATGAGCAGTTCTTC	CASSQDLLAGGKLGNEQFF	TRBV14	TRBJ2-1	.	TRBD2
TGTGCCAGCAGTTTTTCGGCGGGAGAGACCCAGTACTTC	CASSFSAGETQYF	TRBV12-3/TRBV12-4	TRBJ2-5	few	.
TGCGCCAGCAGCTTAACTAGCGGGAGAATGGCTGAGCAGTTCTTC	CASSLTSGRMAEQFF	TRBV5-1	TRBJ2-1	few	TRBD2
TGTGCCAGCACCCAGGGGCGAGTTAACAATGAGCAGTTCTTC	CASTQGRVNNEQFF	TRBV12-3/TRBV12-4	TRBJ2-1	many	.
TGTGCCAGCAGCTTCCGAGGACTAGCGGGAGGAGTGGAGACCCAGTACTTC	CASSFRGLAGGVETQYF	TRBV3-1	TRBJ2-5	few	TRBD2
TGTGCCAGCAGTTATGCAGGGTCCAGGCAGCCCCAGCATTTT	CASSYAGSRQPQHF	TRBV12-3/TRBV12-4	TRBJ1-5	few	.
TGTGCCAGCAGCAGGCCGACAGGGCGAGGGACTGAAGCTTTCTTT	CASSRPTGRGTEAFF	TRBV11-2	TRBJ1-1	.	TRBD1
TGTGCCAGCAGCCCCCAGGGTTTCTACAATGAGCAGTTCTTC	CASSPQGFYNEQFF	TRBV7-2	TRBJ2-1	.	.
TGTGCCAGCAGCTTAGAGGGCGGAACCTACGAGCAGTACTTC	CASSLEGGTYEQYF	TRBV11-2	TRBJ2-7	.	.
TGTGCCACCAGTGATCAGGCCTCCCTAACGCAGTATTTT	CATSDQASLTQYF	TRBV24-1	TRBJ2-3	.	.
TGTGCCAGCAGTTTACGTCTAGCGGGAGTTAATGAGCGGTTCTTC	CASSLRLAGVNERFF	TRBV12-3/TRBV12-4	TRBJ2-1	few	TRBD2
TGTGCCAGCAACCAACGACAGGGCCTCTACGAGCAGTACTTC	CASNQRQGLYEQYF	TRBV7-9	TRBJ2-7	once	TRBD1
TGTGCCAGCGGTTACCTCCTACCGACAGTCAAGCGGGATCTCTACAATGAGCAGTTCTTC	CASGYLLPTVKRDLYNEQFF	TRBV6-2/TRBV6-3	TRBJ2-1	few	TRBD2
TGTGCCAGCAGTCGAAGACTGGGTGATTCACCCCTCCACTTT	CASSRRLGDSPLHF	TRBV28	TRBJ1-6	many	.
TGTGCTAGTGGCTTACAGCTAGCGGGAGGGCAGGTGTGGGTAAACGATGAGCAGTTCTTC	CASGLQLAGGQVWVNDEQFF	TRBV12-5	TRBJ2-1	many	TRBD2
TGCAGTGCTAGGCGGGGCGGGAGGGCCGGTCTCGAGCAGTACTTC	CSARRGGRAGLEQYF	TRBV20-1	TRBJ2-7	many	TRBD2
TGCGCCAGCGGCGAGGGACAGGGAAACACTGAAGCTTTCTTT	CASGEGQGNTEAFF	TRBV10-2	TRBJ1-1	many	TRBD1
TGTGCCAGCAGCACCGGACCGATCTCCTACGAGCAGTACTTC	CASSTGPISYEQYF	TRBV5-5	TRBJ2-7	.	.
TGTGCCAGCAGTTTCGGGGGACCGGCGCAGTATTTT	CASSFGGPAQYF	TRBV28	TRBJ2-3	.	.
TGCGCCAGCAGCTTGGGACAATGGGGGCCCCAGCATTTT	CASSLGQWGPQHF	TRBV5-1	TRBJ1-5	few	.
TGCAGTGCTAGAGCCCCGGGACAGGGCTATGGCTACACCTTC	CSARAPGQGYGYTF	TRBV20-1	TRBJ1-2	few	TRBD1
TGTGCCAGCAGTCTGGATCCAGTTGTGAGAAATGAGCAGTTCTTC	CASSLDPVVRNEQFF	TRBV6-6	TRBJ2-1	many	.
TGTGCCAGCAGTCCGGGACTAGCGAGCAATGAGCAGTTCTTC	CASSPGLASNEQFF	TRBV12-3/TRBV12-4	TRBJ2-1	few	TRBD2
TGTGCCAGCAGTCTAGGACAGGGGTCCTACAATGAGCGGTTCTTC	CASSLGQGSYNERFF	TRBV28	TRBJ2-1	.	TRBD1
TGCGCCAGCAGCTCCGGACAGGCCCTTGAAAAACTGTTTTTT	CASSSGQALEKLFF	TRBV5-1	TRBJ1-4	many	TRBD1